The sequence of this T cell receptor (beta chain) was determined in a study of high-grade serous ovarian cancer treatment subgroups. Tumor samples were obtained before definitive surgery or chemotherapy. Trimming stripped 5 bases from V and 4 bases from J, with 10 bases between. Germline V gene sequence: CDR1 SNHLY, CDR2 FYNNEI. The CDR3 is made up of 13 amino acids. Repertoires were generated with immunoSEQ multiplex PCR, while TCRdb's copy carries only in-frame clones and drops some. The sample consists of around 5,700 clones, 70% to 80% of them appearing once. The sample consisted of tumor tissue. The rearrangement uses TRBV2 and TRBJ2-3, with a tentative D call TRBD1 (5 bases). The receptor was derived from a human donor with high-grade serous ovarian cancer. CDR3 bases: TGTGCCAGCAGTTCAGGGCTCCCAGATACGCAGTATTTT. As protein: CASSSGLPDTQYF.